Listed below are T cell receptor beta chains from one sample, sequenced in a study of cytomegalovirus exposure and HLA in healthy donors. Produced via immunoSEQ multiplex PCR; TCRdb's table is partial and in-frame only. The sample yields fewer than 350,000 clones, 88% seen once. Sequenced sample: PBMCs. Every receptor here comes from a woman under 30 in good health and CMV-seronegative. Each CDR3 is given with its conserved first and last residue. The D gene is left open where the match is weak. Clone size is not always given. Where it is, it says once, few, many or a class for expanded clones.

D gene,J gene,V gene,CDR3 length,clone size,CDR3 DNA,CDR3 protein
TRBD2,TRBJ2-1,TRBV9,18,.,TGTGCCAGCAGCGTACATGGACTAGCGGCGAGCTCCTACAATGAGCAGTTCTTC,CASSVHGLAASSYNEQFF
.,TRBJ2-7,TRBV4-1,16,.,TGCGCCAGCAGTCCTACTTGGGCAGGGGTGGGTTACGAGCAGTACTTC,CASSPTWAGVGYEQYF
TRBD1,TRBJ1-5,TRBV7-2,14,.,TGTGCCAGCAGCCCCGGGACAGGAGGTCAGCCCCAGCATTTT,CASSPGTGGQPQHF
TRBD1,TRBJ1-3,TRBV14,15,.,TGTGCCAGCAGCCAAGCAGGACAGGGTTTGAACACCATATATTTT,CASSQAGQGLNTIYF
.,TRBJ2-5,TRBV7-9,15,.,TGTGCCAGCAGCTCAGTACAGGGTTCTGTGGAGACCCAGTACTTC,CASSSVQGSVETQYF
TRBD2,TRBJ2-5,TRBV27,16,.,TGTGCCAGCAGTTTAGTACTAGCGGGAGGGCGGCAGACCCAGTACTTC,CASSLVLAGGRQTQYF
TRBD1,TRBJ2-2,TRBV28,18,.,TGTGCCAGCAGCCCGGACAGGGTAGGGCAGACGAACACCGGGGAGCTGTTTTTT,CASSPDRVGQTNTGELFF
TRBD1,TRBJ1-4,TRBV2,17,.,TGTGCCAGCGGCGGGACAGGGGGCGACCCCGGTAATGAAAAACTGTTTTTT,CASGGTGGDPGNEKLFF
TRBD1,TRBJ1-2,TRBV27,13,.,TGTGCCAGCAGTAACCGGGACAGACATGGCTACACCTTC,CASSNRDRHGYTF
TRBD1,TRBJ2-1,TRBV5-1,16,.,TGCGCCAGCAGCTTGGCGCCGACAGGGCCCGCCAATGAGCAGTTCTTC,CASSLAPTGPANEQFF
TRBD2,TRBJ2-7,TRBV28,15,.,TGTGCCAGCACCACCCTGGGAGGGGCGGGGTACGAGCAGTACTTC,CASTTLGGAGYEQYF
TRBD1,TRBJ1-2,TRBV6-5,13,.,TGTGCCAGCAGGAACACAGGGGAGTATGGCTACACCTTC,CASRNTGEYGYTF
.,TRBJ2-1,TRBV19,14,.,TGTGCCACCTACTCCGATAGCTCCTACAATGAGCAGTTCTTC,CATYSDSSYNEQFF
TRBD1,TRBJ1-2,TRBV6-5,13,.,TGTGCCAGCAGTTACGCAGGGGGCTTGCGCTACACCTTC,CASSYAGGLRYTF
TRBD2,TRBJ2-7,TRBV10-1,13,.,TGCGCCAGCAGTTCTAGCGGGAACTACGAGCAGTACTTC,CASSSSGNYEQYF
.,TRBJ2-7,TRBV6-1,12,.,TGTGCCAGCAGTGAATACGGGTACGAGCAGTACTTC,CASSEYGYEQYF
TRBD2,TRBJ2-7,TRBV15,13,few,TGTGCCAGTGGGGCGGGAGAGACCTCCGAGCAGTACTTC,CASGAGETSEQYF
.,TRBJ2-5,TRBV25-1,13,.,TGTGCCAGCAGTTTAGCGGCCCAAGAGACCCAGTACTTC,CASSLAAQETQYF
TRBD2,TRBJ2-1,TRBV7-3,14,.,TGTGCCAGCAGCCTGACCGGGACTAGCGAAAAGCAGTTCTTC,CASSLTGTSEKQFF
TRBD1,TRBJ1-1,TRBV13,18,.,TGTGCCAGCAGCTTAGGACAAAATCTGGCAGGGGGGAACACTGAAGCTTTCTTT,CASSLGQNLAGGNTEAFF
.,TRBJ2-1,TRBV28,12,.,TGTGCCAGCGGTATTTTAGTCAATGAGCAGTTCTTC,CASGILVNEQFF
.,TRBJ2-5,TRBV5-6,13,.,TGTGCCAGCAGCGTATCTAGCGTGGAGACCCAGTACTTC,CASSVSSVETQYF
TRBD1,TRBJ2-3,TRBV27,15,.,TGTGCCAGCAGTTTAAGGGACAGGGGTACAGATACGCAGTATTTT,CASSLRDRGTDTQYF
TRBD1,TRBJ1-3,TRBV6-6,14,.,TGTGCCAGCAGTTACTCCCAGGGGGCGAACACCATATATTTT,CASSYSQGANTIYF
.,TRBJ2-2,TRBV28,15,.,TGTGCCAGCAGTTTACGGGGCGGGATCCACGGGGAGCTGTTTTTT,CASSLRGGIHGELFF
.,TRBJ1-1,TRBV27,13,.,TGTGCCAGCAGCCCCCCCGGGGTCACTGAAGCTTTCTTT,CASSPPGVTEAFF
.,TRBJ2-7,TRBV28,16,.,TGTGCCAGCAGTTACGACCGGGATAGGAGCTCCTACGAGCAGTACTTC,CASSYDRDRSSYEQYF
.,TRBJ2-1,TRBV20-1,10,.,TGCAGCCCTTGGAGGAATGAGCAGTTCTTC,CSPWRNEQFF
TRBD2,TRBJ2-7,TRBV28,13,few,TGTGCCAGCAGGGGCGGGAGCCGCCTAGAGCAGTACTTC,CASRGGSRLEQYF